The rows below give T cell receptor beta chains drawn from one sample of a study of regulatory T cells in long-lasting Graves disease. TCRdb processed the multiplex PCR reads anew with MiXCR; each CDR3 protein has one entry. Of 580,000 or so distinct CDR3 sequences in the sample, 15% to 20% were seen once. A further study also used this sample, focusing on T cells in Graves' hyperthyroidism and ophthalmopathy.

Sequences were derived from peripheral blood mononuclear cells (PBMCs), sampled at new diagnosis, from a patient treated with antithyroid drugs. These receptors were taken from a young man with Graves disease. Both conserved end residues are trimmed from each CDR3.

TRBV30	AFRQGAVGEQY
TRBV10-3	AISESKGAGEGSYEQY
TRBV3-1	ASSQGNRGNQPQH
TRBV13	ASRLSGGAFNYGYT
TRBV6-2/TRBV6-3	ASSYRQQGDGYT
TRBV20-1	SAGERTLNTEAF
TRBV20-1	SASGSSAYEQY
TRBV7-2	ASTISGAQY
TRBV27	ASSLNMDEKLF
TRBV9	ASSVTGGGETQY
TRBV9	ASSVRLTGGQAGELF
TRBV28	ASSLAGTGGFGYT
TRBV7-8	ASSSSGTGRVSYEQY
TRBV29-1	SVIHGTEAF
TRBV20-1	SARILAGVSIDEQY
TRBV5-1	ASSLQPGNTEAF
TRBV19	ASSSPGQTNEKLF
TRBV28	ASSFQRNYGYT
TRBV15	ATTIDRIGEQY
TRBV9	ASSVVGSLNTGELF
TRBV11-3	ASSQGTSGIGWSYGQY
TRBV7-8	ASSLWAGGGYGYT
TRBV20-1	SARDRRNRNQPQH
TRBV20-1	SARDLDRGLLSYNEQF
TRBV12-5	ASGPTASYGYT
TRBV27	ASTTRQGAGTDTQY
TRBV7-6	ASSDRGVATNEKLF
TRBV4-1	ASSQVWEPDEQY
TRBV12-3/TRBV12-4	ASSLTGTGKYEQY
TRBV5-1	ASSFSSGQETQY
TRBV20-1	SARLGGKNTEAF
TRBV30	AWDRGTDTEAF
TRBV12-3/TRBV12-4	ASSFSSGKNIQY
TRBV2	ASTGQPNTEAF
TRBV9	ASSAVGFPYEQY
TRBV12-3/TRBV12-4	ASSLPQGRNEQF
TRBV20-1	SATLAGGREQY